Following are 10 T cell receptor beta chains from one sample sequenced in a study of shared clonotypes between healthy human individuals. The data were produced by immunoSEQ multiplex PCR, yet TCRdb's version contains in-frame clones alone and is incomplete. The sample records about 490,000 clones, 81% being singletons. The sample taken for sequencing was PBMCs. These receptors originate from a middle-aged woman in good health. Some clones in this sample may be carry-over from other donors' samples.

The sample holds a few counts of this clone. The CDR3 spells CASSLAGGWEQYF. CDR3 nucleotide sequence: TGTGCCAGCAGCTTAGCAGGGGGCTGGGAGCAGTACTTC. This chain uses TRBV7-6 with TRBJ2-7; TRBD1 matches at 7 bases. The CDR3 has 13 residues. The V gene's germline CDR1 is SGHVS and CDR2 FNYEAQ. V lost 0 bases and J lost 7; bases outside the gene matches: 3.

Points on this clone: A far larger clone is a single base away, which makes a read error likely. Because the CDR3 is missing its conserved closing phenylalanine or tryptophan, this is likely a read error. The CDR3, as DNA: TGTGCCTGGAGTCTAGGTCGAGTTGACACCGGGGAGCTGTTTTCT. It translates to CAWSLGRVDTGELFS. This chain uses TRBV30 with TRBJ2-2; D remains unclear. Trimming took off 2 bases at V and 3 bases at J, with 13 bases between the two ends. CDR1 is GTSNPN and CDR2 is SVGIG in the germline V gene (reference sequence). The CDR3 runs 15 residues.

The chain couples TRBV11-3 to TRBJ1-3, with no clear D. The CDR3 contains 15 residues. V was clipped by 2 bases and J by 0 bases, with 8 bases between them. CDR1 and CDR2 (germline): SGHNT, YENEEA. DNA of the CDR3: TGTGCCAGCAGCTTATATTCCGGCTCTGGAAACACCATATATTTT. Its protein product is CASSLYSGSGNTIYF.

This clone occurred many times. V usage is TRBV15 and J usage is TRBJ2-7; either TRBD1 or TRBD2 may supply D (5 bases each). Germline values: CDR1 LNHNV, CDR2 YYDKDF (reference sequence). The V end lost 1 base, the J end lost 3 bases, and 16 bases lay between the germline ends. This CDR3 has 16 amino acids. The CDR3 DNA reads TGTGCCACCAGCAGAGGAGGGGATATCAGGATCTACGAGCAGTACTTC. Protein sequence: CATSRGGDIRIYEQYF.

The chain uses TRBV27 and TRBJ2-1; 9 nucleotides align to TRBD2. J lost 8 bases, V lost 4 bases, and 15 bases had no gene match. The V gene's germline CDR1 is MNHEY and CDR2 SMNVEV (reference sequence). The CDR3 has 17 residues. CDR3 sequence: CASSSPTGGRARYEQFF. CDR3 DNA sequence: TGTGCCAGCAGTTCCCCAACTGGCGGGAGGGCCCGCTATGAGCAGTTCTTC.

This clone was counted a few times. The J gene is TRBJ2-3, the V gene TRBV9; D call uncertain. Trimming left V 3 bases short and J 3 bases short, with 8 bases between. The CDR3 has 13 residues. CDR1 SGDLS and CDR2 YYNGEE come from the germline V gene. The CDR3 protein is CASSAIVTDTQYF. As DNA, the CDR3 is TGTGCCAGCAGCGCCATTGTAACAGATACGCAGTATTTT.

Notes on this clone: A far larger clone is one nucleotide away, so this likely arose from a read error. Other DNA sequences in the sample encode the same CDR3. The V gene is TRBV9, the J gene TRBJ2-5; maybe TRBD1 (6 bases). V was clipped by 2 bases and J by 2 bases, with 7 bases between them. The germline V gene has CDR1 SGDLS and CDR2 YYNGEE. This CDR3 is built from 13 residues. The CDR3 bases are TGTGCCAGCAGCGTGACAGGTCAAGAGACCCAGTACTTC. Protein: CASSVTGQETQYF.

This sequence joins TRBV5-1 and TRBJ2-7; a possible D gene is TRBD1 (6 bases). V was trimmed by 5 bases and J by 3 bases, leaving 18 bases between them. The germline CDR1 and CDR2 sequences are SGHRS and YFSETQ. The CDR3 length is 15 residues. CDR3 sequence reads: CASSRGTAQDYEQYF. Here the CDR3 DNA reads TGCGCCAGCAGTAGGGGGACGGCTCAAGACTACGAGCAGTACTTC. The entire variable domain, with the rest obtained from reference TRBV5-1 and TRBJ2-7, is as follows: KAGVTQTPRYLIKTRGQQVTLSCSPISGHRSVSWYQQTPGQGLQFLFEYFSETQRNKGNFPGRFSGRQFSNSRSEMNVSTLELGDSALYLCASSRGTAQDYEQYFGPGTRLTVT.

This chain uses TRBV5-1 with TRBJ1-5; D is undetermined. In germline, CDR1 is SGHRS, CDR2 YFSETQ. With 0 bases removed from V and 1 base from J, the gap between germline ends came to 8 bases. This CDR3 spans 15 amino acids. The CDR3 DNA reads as TGCGCCAGCAGCTTGGAGGTAGGGAGCAATCAGCCCCAGCATTTT. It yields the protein CASSLEVGSNQPQHF.

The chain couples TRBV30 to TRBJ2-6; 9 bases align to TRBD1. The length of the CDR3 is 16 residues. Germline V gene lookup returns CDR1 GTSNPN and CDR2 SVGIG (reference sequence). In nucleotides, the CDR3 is TGTGCATCCGGGACAGGGAAAGGAGCTGGGGCCAACGTCCTGACTTTC. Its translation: CASGTGKGAGANVLTF.